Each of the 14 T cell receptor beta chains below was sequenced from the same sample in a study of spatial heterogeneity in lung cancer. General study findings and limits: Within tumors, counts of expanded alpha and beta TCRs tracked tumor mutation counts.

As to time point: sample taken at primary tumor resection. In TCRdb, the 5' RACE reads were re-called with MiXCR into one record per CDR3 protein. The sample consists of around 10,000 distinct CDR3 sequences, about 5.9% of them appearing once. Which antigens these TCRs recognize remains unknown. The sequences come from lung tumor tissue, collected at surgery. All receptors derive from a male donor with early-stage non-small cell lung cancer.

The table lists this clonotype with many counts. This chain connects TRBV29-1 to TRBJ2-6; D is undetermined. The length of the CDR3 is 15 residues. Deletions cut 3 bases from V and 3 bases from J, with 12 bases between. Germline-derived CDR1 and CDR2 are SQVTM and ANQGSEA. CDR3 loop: CSVENAIFGANVLTF. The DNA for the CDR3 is TGCAGCGTTGAGAATGCGATTTTTGGGGCCAACGTCCTGACTTTC. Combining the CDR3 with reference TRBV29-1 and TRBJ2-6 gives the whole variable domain SAVISQKPSRDICQRGTSLTIQCQVDSQVTMMFWYRQQPGQSLTLIATANQGSEATYESGFVIDKFPISRPNLTFSTLTVSNMSPEDSSIYLCSVENAIFGANVLTFGAGSRLTVL.

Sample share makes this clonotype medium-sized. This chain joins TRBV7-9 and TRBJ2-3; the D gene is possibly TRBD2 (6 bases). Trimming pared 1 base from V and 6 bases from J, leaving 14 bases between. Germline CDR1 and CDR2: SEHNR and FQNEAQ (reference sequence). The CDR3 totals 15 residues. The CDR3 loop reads CASSLGRGPHDTQYF. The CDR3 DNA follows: TGTGCCAGCAGCTTAGGGCGGGGCCCCCACGATACGCAGTATTTT. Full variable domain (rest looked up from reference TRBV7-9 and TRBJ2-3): DTGVSQNPRHKITKRGQNVTFRCDPISEHNRLYWYRQTLGQGPEFLTYFQNEAQLEKSRLLSDRFSAERPKGSFSTLEIQRTEQGDSAMYLCASSLGRGPHDTQYFGPGTRLTVL.

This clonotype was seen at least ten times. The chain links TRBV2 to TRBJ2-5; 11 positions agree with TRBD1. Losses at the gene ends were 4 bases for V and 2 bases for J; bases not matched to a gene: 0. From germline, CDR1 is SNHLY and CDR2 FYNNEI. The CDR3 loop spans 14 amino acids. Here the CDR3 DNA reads TGTGCCAGCAGTGGGGACAGGGGGCAAGAGACCCAGTACTTC. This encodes CASSGDRGQETQYF.

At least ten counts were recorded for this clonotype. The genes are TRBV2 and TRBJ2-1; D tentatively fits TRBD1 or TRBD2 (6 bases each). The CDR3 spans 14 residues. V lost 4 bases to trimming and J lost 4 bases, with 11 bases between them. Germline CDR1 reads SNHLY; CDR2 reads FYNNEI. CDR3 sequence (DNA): TGTGCCAGCAGTGGGGGGGCGGTTTACAATGAGCAGTTCTTC. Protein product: CASSGGAVYNEQFF.

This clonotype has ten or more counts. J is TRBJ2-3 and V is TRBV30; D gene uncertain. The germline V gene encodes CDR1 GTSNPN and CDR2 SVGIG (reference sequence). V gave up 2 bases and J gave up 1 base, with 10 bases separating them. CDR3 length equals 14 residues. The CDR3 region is CAWSRVGGTDTQYF. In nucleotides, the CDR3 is TGTGCCTGGAGTCGTGTTGGGGGCACAGATACGCAGTATTTT.

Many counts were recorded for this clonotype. This chain's CDR3 is CASSEPGTPQGPQHF. CDR3 DNA sequence: TGTGCCAGCAGTGAACCCGGGACACCCCAGGGGCCCCAGCATTTT. V is TRBV25-1 and J is TRBJ1-5; a weak D match, TRBD1 (6 bases). Germline CDR1 and CDR2: MGHDK and SYGVNS. This CDR3 is 15 amino acids long. V lost 2 bases to trimming and J lost 9 bases, with 17 bases between them.

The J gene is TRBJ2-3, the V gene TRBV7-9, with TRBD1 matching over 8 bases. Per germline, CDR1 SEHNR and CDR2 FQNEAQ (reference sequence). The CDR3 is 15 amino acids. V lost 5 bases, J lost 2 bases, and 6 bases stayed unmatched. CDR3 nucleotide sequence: TGTGCCAGCAGCAAGACAGGGGCAGACACAGATACGCAGTATTTT. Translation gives CASSKTGADTDTQYF.

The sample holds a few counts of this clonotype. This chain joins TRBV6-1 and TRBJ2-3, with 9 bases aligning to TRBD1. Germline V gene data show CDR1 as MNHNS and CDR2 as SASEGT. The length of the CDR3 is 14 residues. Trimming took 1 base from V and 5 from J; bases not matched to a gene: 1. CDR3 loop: CASSEGQGVDTQYF. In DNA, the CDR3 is TGTGCCAGCAGTGAAGGACAGGGGGTAGATACGCAGTATTTT.

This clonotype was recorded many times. CDR3 coding DNA: TGTGCCAGCAGCCTACTCCTAGCGGGGGGGACCTACGAGCAGTACTTC. It is translated as CASSLLLAGGTYEQYF. The V call is TRBV28, the J call TRBJ2-7, with 12 positions matching TRBD2. Germline V CDR1 and CDR2: MDHEN, SYDVKM. The CDR3 has 16 amino acids. The V and J ends lost 6 bases and 2 bases, in that order; junction bases with no gene match: 8. The full variable domain, completed using reference TRBV28 and TRBJ2-7, is DVKVTQSSRYLVKRTGEKVFLECVQDMDHENMFWYRQDPGLGLRLIYFSYDVKMKEKGDIPEGYSVSREKKERFSLILESASTNQTSMYLCASSLLLAGGTYEQYFGPGTRLTVT.

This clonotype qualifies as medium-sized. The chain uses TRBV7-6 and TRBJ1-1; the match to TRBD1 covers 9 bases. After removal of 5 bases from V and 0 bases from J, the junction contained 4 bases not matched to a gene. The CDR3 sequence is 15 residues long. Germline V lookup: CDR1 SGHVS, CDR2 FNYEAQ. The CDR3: CASSGDRAMNTEAFF. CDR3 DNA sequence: TGTGCCAGCAGCGGGGACAGGGCGATGAACACTGAAGCTTTCTTT.

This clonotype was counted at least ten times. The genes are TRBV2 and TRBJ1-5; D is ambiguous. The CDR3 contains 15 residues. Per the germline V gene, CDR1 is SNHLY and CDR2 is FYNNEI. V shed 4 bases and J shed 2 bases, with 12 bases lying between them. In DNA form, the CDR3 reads TGTGCCAGCAGTGCAGAGGTCTCGGGCAATCAGCCCCAGCATTTT. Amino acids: CASSAEVSGNQPQHF.

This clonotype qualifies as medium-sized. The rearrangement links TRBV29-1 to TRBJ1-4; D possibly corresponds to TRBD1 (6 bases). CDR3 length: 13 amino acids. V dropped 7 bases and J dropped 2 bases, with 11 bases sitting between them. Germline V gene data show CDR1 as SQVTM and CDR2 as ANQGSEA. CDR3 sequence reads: CSATGRTNEKLFF. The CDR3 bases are TGCAGCGCCACAGGGAGGACTAATGAAAAACTGTTTTTT.

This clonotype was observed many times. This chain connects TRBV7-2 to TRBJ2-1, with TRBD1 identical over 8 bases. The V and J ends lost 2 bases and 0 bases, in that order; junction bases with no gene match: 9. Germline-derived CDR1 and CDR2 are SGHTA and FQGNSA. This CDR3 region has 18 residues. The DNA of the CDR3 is TGTGCCAGCAGCTTATTTTTTACCGGGACAGGCTCCTACAATGAGCAGTTCTTC. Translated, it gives CASSLFFTGTGSYNEQFF.

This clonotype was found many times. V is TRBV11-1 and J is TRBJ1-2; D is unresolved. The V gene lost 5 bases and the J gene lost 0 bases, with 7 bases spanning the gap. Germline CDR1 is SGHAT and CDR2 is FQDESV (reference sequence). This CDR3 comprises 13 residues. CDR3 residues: CASSRVANYGYTF. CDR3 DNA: TGTGCCAGCAGCCGGGTCGCTAACTATGGCTACACCTTC.